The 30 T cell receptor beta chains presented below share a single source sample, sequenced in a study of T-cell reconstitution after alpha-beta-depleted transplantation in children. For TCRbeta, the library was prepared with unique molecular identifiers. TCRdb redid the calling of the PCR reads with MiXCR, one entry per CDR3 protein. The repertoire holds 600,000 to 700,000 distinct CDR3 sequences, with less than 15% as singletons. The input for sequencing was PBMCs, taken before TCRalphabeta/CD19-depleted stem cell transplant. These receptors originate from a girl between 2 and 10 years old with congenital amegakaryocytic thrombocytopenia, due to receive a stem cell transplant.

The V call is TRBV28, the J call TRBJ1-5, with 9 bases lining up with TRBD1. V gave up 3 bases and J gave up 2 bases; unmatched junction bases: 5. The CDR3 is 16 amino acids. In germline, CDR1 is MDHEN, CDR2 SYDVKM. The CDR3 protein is CASSFLGDRGNQPQHF. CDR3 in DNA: TGTGCCAGCAGTTTCTTGGGGGACAGGGGCAATCAGCCCCAGCATTTT.

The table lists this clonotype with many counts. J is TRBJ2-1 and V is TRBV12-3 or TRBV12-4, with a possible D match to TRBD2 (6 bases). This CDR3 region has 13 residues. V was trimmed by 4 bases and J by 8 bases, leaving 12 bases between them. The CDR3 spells CASSSTSIDEQFF. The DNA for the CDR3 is TGTGCCAGCAGTTCTACTAGCATCGATGAGCAGTTCTTC.

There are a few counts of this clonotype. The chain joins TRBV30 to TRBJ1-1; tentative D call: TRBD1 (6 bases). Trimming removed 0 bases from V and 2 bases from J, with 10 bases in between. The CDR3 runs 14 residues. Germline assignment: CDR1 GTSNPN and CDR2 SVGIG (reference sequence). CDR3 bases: TGTGCCTGGAGTGTCGGACAGTCTAACACTGAAGCTTTCTTT. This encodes CAWSVGQSNTEAFF.

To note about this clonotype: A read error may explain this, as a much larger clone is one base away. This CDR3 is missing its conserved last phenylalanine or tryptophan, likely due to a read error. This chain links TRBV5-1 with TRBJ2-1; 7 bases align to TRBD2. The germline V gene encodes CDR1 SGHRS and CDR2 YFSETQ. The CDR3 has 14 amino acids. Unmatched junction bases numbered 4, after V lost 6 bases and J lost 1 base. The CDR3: CASKGSGSYNEQFL. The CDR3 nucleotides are TGCGCCAGCAAAGGTAGCGGGTCCTACAATGAGCAGTTCTTG.

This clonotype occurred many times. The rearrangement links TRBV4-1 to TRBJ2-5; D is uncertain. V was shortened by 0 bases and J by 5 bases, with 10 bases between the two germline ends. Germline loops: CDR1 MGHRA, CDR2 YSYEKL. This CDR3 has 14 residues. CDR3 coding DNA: TGCGCCAGCAGCCAAGATGAGGTCAGGGAGACCCAGTACTTC. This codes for CASSQDEVRETQYF.

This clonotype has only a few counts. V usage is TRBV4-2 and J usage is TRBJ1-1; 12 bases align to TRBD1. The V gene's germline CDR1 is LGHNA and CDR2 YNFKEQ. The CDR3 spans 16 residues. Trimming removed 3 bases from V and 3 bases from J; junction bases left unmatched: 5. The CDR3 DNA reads TGTGCCAGCAGCCAGGGACAGGGGGCAAGGTACACTGAAGCTTTCTTT. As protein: CASSQGQGARYTEAFF.

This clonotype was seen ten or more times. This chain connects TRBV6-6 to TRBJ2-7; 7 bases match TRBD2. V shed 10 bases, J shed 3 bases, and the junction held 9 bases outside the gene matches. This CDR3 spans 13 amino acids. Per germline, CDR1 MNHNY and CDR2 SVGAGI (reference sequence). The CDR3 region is CATLGGVDYEQYF. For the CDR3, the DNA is TGTGCCACCCTGGGAGGGGTGGACTACGAGCAGTACTTC.

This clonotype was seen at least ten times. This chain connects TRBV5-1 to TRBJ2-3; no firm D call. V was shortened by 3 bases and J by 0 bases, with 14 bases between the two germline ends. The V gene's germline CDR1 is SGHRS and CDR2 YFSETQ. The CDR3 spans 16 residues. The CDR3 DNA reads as TGCGCCAGCAGCTCCCAACCCCATGATAGCACAGATACGCAGTATTTT. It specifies CASSSQPHDSTDTQYF.

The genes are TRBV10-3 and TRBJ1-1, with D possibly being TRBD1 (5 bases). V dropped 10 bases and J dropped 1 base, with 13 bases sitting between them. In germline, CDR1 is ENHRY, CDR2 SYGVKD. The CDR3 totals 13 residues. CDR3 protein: CASHRDGNTEAFF. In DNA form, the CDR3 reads TGTGCCAGTCACCGGGACGGGAACACTGAAGCTTTCTTT.

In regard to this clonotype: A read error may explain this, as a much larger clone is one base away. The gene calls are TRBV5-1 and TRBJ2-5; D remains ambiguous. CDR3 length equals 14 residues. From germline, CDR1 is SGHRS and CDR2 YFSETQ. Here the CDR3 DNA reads TGCGCCAGCAGCTTAGCGCAGGAGAAAGAGACCCACTACTTC. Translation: CASSLAQEKETHYF.

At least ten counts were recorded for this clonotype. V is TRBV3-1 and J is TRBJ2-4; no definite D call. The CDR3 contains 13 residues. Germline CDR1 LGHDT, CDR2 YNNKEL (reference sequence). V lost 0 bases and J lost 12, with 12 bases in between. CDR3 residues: CASSQEWNAPQYF. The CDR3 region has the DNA TGTGCCAGCAGCCAAGAGTGGAACGCTCCTCAGTACTTC.

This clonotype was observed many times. The CDR3 is CASSLDSPADTQYF. In nucleotides, the CDR3 is TGTGCCAGCAGCTTAGATTCCCCGGCGGATACGCAGTATTTT. V gene TRBV11-2 combines with J gene TRBJ2-3; D is unclear. Trimming took off 0 bases at V and 6 bases at J, with 10 bases between the two ends. Germline lookup yields CDR1 SGHAT and CDR2 FQNNGV. The CDR3 spans 14 residues.

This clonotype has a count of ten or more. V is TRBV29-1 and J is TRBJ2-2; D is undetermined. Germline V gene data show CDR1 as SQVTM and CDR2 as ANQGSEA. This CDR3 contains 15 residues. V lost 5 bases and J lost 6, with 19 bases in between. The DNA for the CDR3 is TGCAGCGTTCGCTCTGACCTCCCAGAAGCCGGGGAGCTGTTTTTT. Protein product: CSVRSDLPEAGELFF.

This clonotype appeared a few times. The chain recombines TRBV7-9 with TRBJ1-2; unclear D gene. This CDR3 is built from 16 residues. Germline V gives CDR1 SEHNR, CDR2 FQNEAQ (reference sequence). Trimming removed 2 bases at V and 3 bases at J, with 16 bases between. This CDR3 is CASSLKEFLPHYGYTF. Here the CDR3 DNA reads TGTGCCAGCAGCTTAAAAGAGTTTCTACCCCACTATGGCTACACCTTC.

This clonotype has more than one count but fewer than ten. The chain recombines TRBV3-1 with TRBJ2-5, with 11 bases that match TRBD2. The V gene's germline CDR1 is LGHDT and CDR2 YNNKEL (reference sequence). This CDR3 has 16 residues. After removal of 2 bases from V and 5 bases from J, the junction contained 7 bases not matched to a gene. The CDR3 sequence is CASSQPGLAALETQYF. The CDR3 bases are TGTGCCAGCAGCCAACCGGGACTAGCGGCTTTGGAGACCCAGTACTTC.

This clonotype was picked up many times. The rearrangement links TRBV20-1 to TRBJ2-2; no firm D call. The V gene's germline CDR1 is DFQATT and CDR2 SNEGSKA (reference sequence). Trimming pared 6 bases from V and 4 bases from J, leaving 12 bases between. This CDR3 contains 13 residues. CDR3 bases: TGCAGTGCGACGTCTCCGGGCACCGGGGAGCTGTTTTTT. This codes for CSATSPGTGELFF.

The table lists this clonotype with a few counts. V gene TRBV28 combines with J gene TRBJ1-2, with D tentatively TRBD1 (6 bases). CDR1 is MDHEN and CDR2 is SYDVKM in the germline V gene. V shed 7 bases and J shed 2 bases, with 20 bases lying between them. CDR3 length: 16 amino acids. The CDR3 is CASTTEQTGWNYGYTF. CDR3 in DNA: TGTGCCAGCACCACAGAGCAGACAGGCTGGAACTATGGCTACACCTTC.

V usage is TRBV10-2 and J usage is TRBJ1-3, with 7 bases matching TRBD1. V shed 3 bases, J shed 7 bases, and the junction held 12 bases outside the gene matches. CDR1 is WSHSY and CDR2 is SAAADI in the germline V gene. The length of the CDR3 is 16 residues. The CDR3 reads CASSDSRQGVGNTIYF. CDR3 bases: TGCGCCAGCAGTGACTCCCGCCAGGGGGTTGGCAACACCATATATTTT.

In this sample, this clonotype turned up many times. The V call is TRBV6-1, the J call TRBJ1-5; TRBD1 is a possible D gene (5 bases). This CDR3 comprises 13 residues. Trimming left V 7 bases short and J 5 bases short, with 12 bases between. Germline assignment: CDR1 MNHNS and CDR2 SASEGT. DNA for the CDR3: TGTGCCAGCACCCGGAGCAGGGATCAGCCCCAGCATTTT. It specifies CASTRSRDQPQHF.

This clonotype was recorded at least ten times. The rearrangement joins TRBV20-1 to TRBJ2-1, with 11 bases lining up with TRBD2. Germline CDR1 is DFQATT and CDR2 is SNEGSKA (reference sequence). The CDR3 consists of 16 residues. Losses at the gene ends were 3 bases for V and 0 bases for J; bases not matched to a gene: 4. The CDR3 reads CSASVTSGSSYNEQFF. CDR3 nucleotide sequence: TGCAGTGCTAGCGTAACTAGCGGGAGCTCCTACAATGAGCAGTTCTTC.

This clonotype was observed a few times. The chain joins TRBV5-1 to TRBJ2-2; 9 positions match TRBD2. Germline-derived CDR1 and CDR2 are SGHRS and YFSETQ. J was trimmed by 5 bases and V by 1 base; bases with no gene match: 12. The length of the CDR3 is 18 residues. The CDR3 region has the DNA TGCGCCAGCAGCTTGTATAATATAGCGGGAGTGAGAACCGGGGAGCTGTTTTTT. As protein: CASSLYNIAGVRTGELFF.

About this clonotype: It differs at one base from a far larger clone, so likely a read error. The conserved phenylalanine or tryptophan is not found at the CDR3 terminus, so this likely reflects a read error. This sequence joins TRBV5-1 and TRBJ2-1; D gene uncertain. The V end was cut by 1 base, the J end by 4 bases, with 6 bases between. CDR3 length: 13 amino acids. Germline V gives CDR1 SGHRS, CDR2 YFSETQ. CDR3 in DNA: TGCGCCAGCAGCTTGTCGCAGTACAATGAGCAGTTCCTC. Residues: CASSLSQYNEQFL.

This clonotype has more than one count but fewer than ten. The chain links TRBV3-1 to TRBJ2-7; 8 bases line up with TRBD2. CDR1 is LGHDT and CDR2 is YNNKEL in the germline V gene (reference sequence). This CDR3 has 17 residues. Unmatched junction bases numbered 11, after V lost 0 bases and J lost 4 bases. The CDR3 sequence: CASSQDQFSSGLYEQYF. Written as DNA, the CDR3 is TGTGCCAGCAGCCAAGATCAGTTTTCTAGCGGGCTATACGAGCAGTACTTC.

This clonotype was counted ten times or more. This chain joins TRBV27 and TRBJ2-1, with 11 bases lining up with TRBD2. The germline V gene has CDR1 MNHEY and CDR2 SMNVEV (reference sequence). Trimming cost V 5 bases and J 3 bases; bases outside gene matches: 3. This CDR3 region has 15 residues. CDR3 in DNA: TGTGCCAGCAGTCACGGGACTAGCGGCTACAATGAGCAGTTCTTC. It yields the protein CASSHGTSGYNEQFF.

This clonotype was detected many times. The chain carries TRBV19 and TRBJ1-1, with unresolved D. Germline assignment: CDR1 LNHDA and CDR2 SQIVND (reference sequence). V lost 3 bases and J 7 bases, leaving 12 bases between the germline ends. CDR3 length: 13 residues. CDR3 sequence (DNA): TGTGCCAGTAGTATCGGGTCAGACAATGAAGCTTTCTTT. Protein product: CASSIGSDNEAFF.

In nucleotides, the CDR3 is TGTGCCAGCAGCTTAGAGGGGCATGGTACGCAGTATTTT. Protein: CASSLEGHGTQYF. The V and J genes are TRBV11-2 and TRBJ2-3, with D perhaps matching TRBD1 (5 bases). The V gene's germline CDR1 is SGHAT and CDR2 FQNNGV. Trimming removed 0 bases from V and 8 bases from J, with 9 bases in between. This CDR3 is built from 13 residues.

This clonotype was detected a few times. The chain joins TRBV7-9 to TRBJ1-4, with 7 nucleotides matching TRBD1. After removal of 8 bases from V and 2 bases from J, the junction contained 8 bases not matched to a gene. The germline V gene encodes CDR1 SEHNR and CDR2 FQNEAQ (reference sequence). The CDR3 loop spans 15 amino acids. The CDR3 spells CASSRGGATNEKLFF. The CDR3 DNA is TGTGCCAGCTCCCGAGGGGGCGCGACTAATGAAAAACTGTTTTTT.

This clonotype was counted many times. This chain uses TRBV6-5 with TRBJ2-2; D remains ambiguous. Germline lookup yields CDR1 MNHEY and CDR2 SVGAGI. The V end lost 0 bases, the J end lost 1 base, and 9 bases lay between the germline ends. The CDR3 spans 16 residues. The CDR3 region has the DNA TGTGCCAGCAGTTACTCGTTAGTTAGGAACACCGGGGAGCTGTTTTTT. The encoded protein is CASSYSLVRNTGELFF.

The CDR3 spells CSASAGTGYEKLFF. In DNA, the CDR3 is TGCAGTGCTAGCGCCGGGACAGGGTATGAAAAACTGTTTTTT. The chain carries TRBV20-1 and TRBJ1-4, with 9 bases matching TRBD1. Germline V CDR1 and CDR2: DFQATT, SNEGSKA (reference sequence). The CDR3 sequence is 14 residues long. With V trimmed by 3 bases and J by 6 bases, 5 bases remained unmatched.

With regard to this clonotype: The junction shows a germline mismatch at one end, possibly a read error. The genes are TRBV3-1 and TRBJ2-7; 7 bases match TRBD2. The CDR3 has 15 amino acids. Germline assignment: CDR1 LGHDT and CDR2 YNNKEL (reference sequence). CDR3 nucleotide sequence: TGTGCCTGCAGCCAAGCTAGCGGAGCCGCCTACGAGCAGTACTTC. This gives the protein CACSQASGAAYEQYF.